What follows is one T cell receptor (beta chain) and its context. This clonotype has ten or more counts. Its recognized antigen is unknown. Base qualities are not at hand, and no much larger clone is one base apart. What the time point label conveys for this sample: newly diagnosed GD, antithyroid drugs for less than 3 months. For both TCR sequencing and RNA sequencing, RNA was extracted from PBMCs in TRIzol. The diagnosis of Graves' disease followed American Thyroid Association guidelines. Patients were recruited from an endocrinology department in Xi'an, China. Each patient gave roughly 8.4 milliliters of peripheral blood, collected in an EDTA anticoagulant tube. PBMCs were isolated by Ficoll Paque Plus density gradient separation without further T cell sorting. RNA quality was checked with an Agilent 2100 Bioanalyzer and agarose gel, and concentration with a NanoDrop 2000. The CDR3 spans 14 residues, from the cysteine through the phenylalanine. The sequence is cut down to CDR3 DNA, 42 bases in frame from base 1. CDR1 and CDR2, looked up from the germline V gene, are SQVTM and ANQGSEA. The V end gives up 6 bases and the J end 1 base, leaving 8 bases in the junction not matched to a gene.

To prepare the library, multiplex PCR was applied. The sequencer was an Illumina HiSeq 4000. CDR3 regions were amplified by Arm-PCR with iRepertoire HTBI primers to construct TCR beta libraries. Before sequencing, the PCR products went through gel purification. The authors' pipeline ran thus. Gene usage analysis of CDR3 amino acid clonotypes used the 62 TRBV and 12 to 15 TRBJ segments found across samples. COPE and FqMerger were used to merge filtered high-quality paired reads into contigs. BLAST was used to align contigs to IMGT TRBV, TRBD and TRBJ reference genes, with CDR3 defined following IMGT. Highly expanded clones were defined as clonotypes with a frequency above 0.1%. Repertoire diversity was measured by Shannon entropy, and V-J evenness by the Gini coefficient. Public clonotypes were defined as clonotypes shared by more than one individual. The public reads were run again by TCRdb, first through fastp at Q25 and then through MiXCR, and only productive beta chains were kept. Rows merge per CDR3 protein into single entries with the most common DNA and genes. The V and J calls and clone size are TCRdb's, not the authors'. Here the sample has more than 350,000 distinct CDR3 sequences; just under 15% occur a single time. The ten top clones hold over 15% of the sample.

This sample is part of a study of regulatory T cells in long-lasting Graves disease (dated by TCRdb to about 2021). For context, the study as a whole: Patients with newly diagnosed Graves' disease had been on antithyroid drugs for under 3 months. Persistent Graves' disease patients were compared with newly diagnosed Graves' disease patients by peripheral blood TCR sequencing and RNA sequencing. The study was conducted in China and was registered as a clinical trial. A total of roughly 33 samples underwent TCR sequencing: about 13 from persistent and approximately 20 from newly diagnosed Graves' disease patients. General findings and caveats noted by the study authors: TRBV28, TRBJ1-2 and TRBJ2-5 were preferentially used in persistent disease, while TRBV20-1 and TRBJ2-1 were favored in newly diagnosed disease. Patients with persistent disease shared more public clonotypes (around 3,000) than newly diagnosed patients did (more than 900). As a limitation, the authors acknowledged that the small sample size may reduce accuracy. Persistent Graves' disease patients showed lower TCR Shannon entropy and fewer highly expanded clones than newly diagnosed patients, suggesting clonal expansion. Sequencing and analysis were restricted to the TCR beta chain. Only peripheral blood was studied, because thyroid tissue, the primary lesion, was inaccessible.

These same records also appear under a second study, on T cells in Graves' hyperthyroidism and ophthalmopathy. The second paper states: A patient counted as having stable Graves' hyperthyroidism if no progression to ophthalmopathy occurred over 18 months of follow-up. Hyperthyroidism patients were newly diagnosed, had a disease duration of under 2 months, and were aged 18 to 65 years. Patients with uncontrolled infections, other autoimmune diseases, pregnancy or lactation were excluded. Diagnoses relied on clinical symptoms, serum thyroxine and TRAb, thyroid ultrasound and orbital computed tomography. The first round of RT-PCR for the TCR CDR3 was performed with the HTBI primer set and the Qiagen OneStep RT-PCR kit. Blood samples also contained most of the expanded thyroid clonotypes (frequency above 0.001), which suggests that blood repertoires may reflect thyroid immune responses. A model built on a 13 V-J signature distinguished ophthalmopathy from stable hyperthyroidism, reaching around 87% sensitivity and approximately 81% specificity in cross-validation and 80%/75% in testing. In validation, the model predicted progression to ophthalmopathy a median of approximately 6.6 months before onset, with about 64% sensitivity and roughly 79% specificity. A discovery cohort of approximately 100 patients, about 44 with Graves' ophthalmopathy and 57 with stable Graves' hyperthyroidism, was used to find distinguishing TCR V-J signatures. Whether ophthalmopathy could be predicted prospectively was tested in an independent validation cohort made up of roughly 20 hyperthyroidism patients plus 17 patients who later progressed to ophthalmopathy. The approximately 100 discovery patients were randomly divided into training and test sets at a 7:3 ratio. In six Graves' hyperthyroidism patients, the study also compared T-cell repertoires from thyroid tissue with T-cell repertoires from blood. Once sampling was done, hyperthyroidism patients were given methimazole at a starting dose of 30 mg daily, whereas ophthalmopathy patients were given high-dose intravenous methylprednisolone. Libraries were constructed in a second round of multiplex PCR, after which size selection and purification were performed. Paired-end sequencing of the libraries was performed with 100 bp reads on an Illumina HiSeq2000. Raw data were processed with SOAPnuke, discarding reads with adapters, uncalled bases, mean Phred below 15, or no exact constant-primer or identifier match. COPE v1.2.5 was used to merge the high-quality paired reads, and each unique nucleotide sequence was defined as a clonotype. MiTCR v1.1 was used to align the clonotypes against IMGT TRBV, TRBD and TRBJ reference segments. Analysis was restricted to V-J combinations with a frequency above 0.0001, which covered just over 98% of repertoires. A TCS score was defined as the ratio between F50 (clonal expansion) and ExV (chaos), using BLOSUM62-based TCRdist between CDR3 peptides within each V-J. Welch's t-statistics and random forest reduced around 510 V-J features to 13, which were used in a naive Bayes classifier (R e1071). No statistical method was used to set the sample size in advance, and investigators knew the group allocation. TCR Vbeta CDR3 sequencing of some 140 peripheral blood samples (about 45 ophthalmopathy, 75 hyperthyroidism and roughly 17 progressor patients) is reported in the paper.

The rearrangement combines TRBV29-1 with TRBJ2-5; TRBD2 lines up with 7 middle nucleotides. The sequences come from peripheral blood mononuclear cells (PBMCs), collected at new diagnosis, from a patient treated with antithyroid drugs. The origin of this receptor is a woman aged 25 to 45 with Graves disease. Donor details come from another sample of the same person, matched by shared clones. The DNA reads TGCAGCGTGCGCCCCGGGACTACCCAAGAGACCCAGTACTTC. Its product reads: CSVRPGTTQETQYF.